This TCR beta chain comes out of a study of blood T cell repertoires in COVID-19. Data came from immunoSEQ multiplex PCR; TCRdb stores just in-frame clones and leaves some out. This table has fewer than 90,000 clones, about 85% appearing once. Germline lookup yields CDR1 SGHRS and CDR2 YFSETQ. The V gene end was trimmed by 5 bases and the J gene end by 5 bases; junction bases not matched to a gene: 7. The CDR3 runs 15 residues. Sequenced sample: peripheral blood. This TCR derives from a male donor with acute or convalescent COVID-19. The chain joins TRBV5-1 to TRBJ2-7, with 13 bases aligning to TRBD2. CDR3 DNA: TGCGCCAGCAGTCGGACTAGCGGGGGCGGCCACGAGCAGTACTTC. Translated, it gives CASSRTSGGGHEQYF.